Shown below are 15 T cell receptor beta chains from a single sample sequenced in a study of T cells in Graves' hyperthyroidism and ophthalmopathy. RNA transcripts served as the template for amplifying TCR beta CDR3 regions. The TCR CDR3 was amplified in a first-round RT-PCR using the HTBI primer set. TCRdb recomputed calls from the multiplex PCR reads with MiXCR, one row per CDR3 protein. The data show roughly 420,000 distinct CDR3 sequences, less than 20% seen once. Sequencing input: blood. The source is a woman under 30 with Graves' hyperthyroidism.

The table lists this clonotype with many counts. This CDR3 reads CASSEKGLLEGNEQFF. In DNA form, the CDR3 reads TGTGCCAGCAGTGAAAAGGGGTTGTTAGAGGGGAATGAGCAGTTCTTC. V usage is TRBV2 and J usage is TRBJ2-1, with D possibly called TRBD1 or TRBD2 (5 bases each). V was trimmed by 2 bases and J by 7 bases, leaving 18 bases between them. Per the germline V gene, CDR1 is SNHLY and CDR2 is FYNNEI. The CDR3 covers 16 residues.

This clonotype occurred many times. V is TRBV11-2 and J is TRBJ1-4; D not certain. CDR1 is SGHAT, CDR2 FQNNGV, per germline. CDR3 length: 14 amino acids. Between the trimmed V and J ends, which lost 2 bases and 6 bases, there was a span of 10 bases. The CDR3 DNA reads TGTGCCAGCAGCTTACCGGGAGGTGATGAAAAACTGTTTTTT. Its protein is CASSLPGGDEKLFF.

This chain joins TRBV12-3 or TRBV12-4 and TRBJ2-6; 7 nucleotides line up with TRBD1. J was trimmed by 0 bases and V by 4 bases; bases with no gene match: 12. The CDR3 sequence is 19 residues long. The chain's CDR3 is CASSSHPGQRFSGANVLTF. The CDR3 nucleotides are TGTGCCAGCAGTTCACACCCGGGACAGAGATTCTCTGGGGCCAACGTCCTGACTTTC.

The chain's CDR3 is CASSLAPGTLEQYF. For the CDR3, the DNA is TGTGCCAGCAGCTTAGCCCCGGGTACGCTCGAGCAGTACTTC. The chain uses TRBV7-9 and TRBJ2-7, with D hard to call. Deletions cut 0 bases from V and 6 bases from J, with 12 bases between. This CDR3 spans 14 amino acids. Germline-derived CDR1 and CDR2 are SEHNR and FQNEAQ (reference sequence).

This clonotype was detected a few times. The chain uses TRBV5-1 and TRBJ1-4; weak D call: TRBD1 (6 bases). Germline V gives CDR1 SGHRS, CDR2 YFSETQ. This CDR3 is 15 amino acids long. V was pared by 5 bases and J by 12 bases, with 23 bases between. CDR3: CASRPPGDKSRELFF. In DNA, the CDR3 is TGCGCCAGCAGACCCCCAGGGGACAAAAGTAGAGAACTGTTTTTT.

This clonotype was observed a few times. The V gene is TRBV4-2, the J gene TRBJ2-2; 10 bases match TRBD2. Trimming took 4 bases from V and 5 from J; bases not matched to a gene: 7. Germline assignment: CDR1 LGHNA and CDR2 YNFKEQ. This CDR3 contains 16 residues. CDR3 DNA: TGTGCCAGCAGCCCCCGCAGCGGGGGGGCAACCGGGGAGCTGTTTTTT. Protein product: CASSPRSGGATGELFF.

This clonotype was recorded a few times. The rearrangement joins TRBV6-6 to TRBJ2-4; possible D gene TRBD2, 5 bases. V was trimmed by 2 bases and J by 1 base, leaving 15 bases between them. In germline, CDR1 is MNHNY, CDR2 SVGAGI (reference sequence). The length of the CDR3 is 17 residues. The CDR3 spells CASSYASGLAAKNIQYF. Here the CDR3 DNA reads TGTGCCAGCAGTTACGCGAGCGGTCTCGCGGCCAAAAACATTCAGTACTTC.

This clonotype appeared many times. The V and J genes are TRBV10-3 and TRBJ2-7, with a tentative D call TRBD2 (6 bases). The germline V and J ends were trimmed by 2 bases and 3 bases, with 14 bases remaining between them. The V gene's germline CDR1 is ENHRY and CDR2 SYGVKD. The CDR3 has 15 amino acids. CDR3 nucleotides: TGTGCCATCAGTGAGGAGCTAGCGTCGTACTACGAGCAGTACTTC. It codes for CAISEELASYYEQYF.

The chain uses TRBV20-1 and TRBJ2-7; 11 bases match TRBD2. Germline V gene lookup returns CDR1 DFQATT and CDR2 SNEGSKA (reference sequence). The CDR3 consists of 15 residues. V was clipped by 6 bases and J by 3 bases; unmatched bases: 10. CDR3 nucleotide sequence: TGCAGTGCCGACGACAGACTAGCGGGGAGCTACGAGCAGTACTTC. This encodes CSADDRLAGSYEQYF.

This clonotype was seen only a few times. The V call is TRBV12-3 or TRBV12-4, the J call TRBJ2-2; D not resolved. This CDR3 spans 14 amino acids. The V and J ends lost 6 bases and 5 bases respectively, with 13 bases between them. CDR3 in DNA: TGTGCCAGCAGCGGAAAAACTCGGACCGGGGAGCTGTTTTTT. Translation gives CASSGKTRTGELFF.

The chain uses TRBV19 and TRBJ2-4; TRBD1 matches at 9 bases. V trimming: 6 bases; J trimming: 0 bases; junction bases outside the gene matches: 15. CDR3 length: 19 amino acids. Germline-derived CDR1 and CDR2 are LNHDA and SQIVND (reference sequence). The chain's CDR3 is CASRPWSDRGPVAKNIQYF. As DNA, the CDR3 is TGTGCCAGTAGGCCCTGGTCGGACAGGGGCCCAGTAGCCAAAAACATTCAGTACTTC.

This clonotype was recorded at least ten times. The chain couples TRBV12-5 to TRBJ1-1; D is perhaps TRBD1 (6 bases). The CDR3 has 13 residues. V was clipped by 2 bases and J by 7 bases, with 11 bases between them. Germline CDR1 and CDR2: LGHNT and FRNRAP. CDR3 loop: CASGLQGRDEAFF. The CDR3, as DNA: TGTGCTAGTGGTTTGCAGGGGAGGGATGAAGCTTTCTTT.

The rearrangement uses TRBV28 and TRBJ2-1; TRBD2 agrees at 10 bases. Germline loops: CDR1 MDHEN, CDR2 SYDVKM. V lost 5 bases to trimming and J lost 6 bases; unmatched junction nucleotides: 13. This CDR3 region has 17 residues. The CDR3 bases are TGTGCCAGCAGTCCACCGTTAGGCAGCGGGAGGGCCAATGAGCAGTTCTTC. It encodes CASSPPLGSGRANEQFF.

Ten or more counts support this clonotype. The V call is TRBV12-3 or TRBV12-4, the J call TRBJ2-3; a possible D gene is TRBD2 (5 bases). The CDR3 is 15 residues long. With 4 bases removed from V and 0 bases from J, the gap between germline ends came to 11 bases. The CDR3 loop is CASSSDWTSTDTQYF. The CDR3 DNA follows: TGTGCCAGCAGTTCAGACTGGACTAGCACAGATACGCAGTATTTT.

In this sample, this clonotype turned up many times. This rearrangement joins TRBV10-3 to TRBJ2-1; 10 bases match TRBD2. CDR3 length equals 19 residues. From germline, CDR1 is ENHRY and CDR2 SYGVKD. The V gene end was trimmed by 2 bases and the J gene end by 3 bases; junction bases not matched to a gene: 13. The CDR3 DNA sequence: TGTGCCATCAGTGAGGGTCGGGTTAGCGGGGGGCCCGTCTACAATGAGCAGTTCTTC. Translated: CAISEGRVSGGPVYNEQFF.